The present entry profiles one T cell receptor beta chain with its context. What it recognizes is unknown. This record comes from a study of cytomegalovirus exposure and HLA in healthy donors. This CDR3 is 15 amino acids long. Per germline, CDR1 SGHRS and CDR2 YFSETQ. Trimming cost V 5 bases and J 0 bases, with 12 bases left between them. Vbeta (60) and Jbeta (13) primers were used in the PCR. Only in-frame clones appear in the TCRdb table, and some are missing; sequencing was by immunoSEQ multiplex PCR. The sample yields a few hundred thousand clones, approximately 83% seen once. Study results and caveats: Association with HLA alleles at 0.05 false discovery rate was found for 15,000 to 20,000 TCR beta sequences in a later analysis. A later analysis showed that HLA-associated TCR beta chains had undergone more clonal expansion than equally common others. The study dropped some indistinguishable V segments, TRBV6-2 and TRBV6-3 among them. Later analysis demonstrated an association between a missense DCLRE1C variant and TCR beta V- and J-gene trimming.

The source of this sequence is a woman between 50 and 59 years old in good health and CMV-seropositive. The chain is built from TRBV5-1 and TRBJ2-1, with D perhaps TRBD1 (6 bases). Sequenced input: PBMCs. CDR3 region: CASRTGVSSYNEQFF. As DNA, the CDR3 is TGCGCCAGCAGGACAGGAGTCAGCTCCTACAATGAGCAGTTCTTC. Drawing the rest from reference TRBV5-1 and TRBJ2-1, the complete variable domain is KAGVTQTPRYLIKTRGQQVTLSCSPISGHRSVSWYQQTPGQGLQFLFEYFSETQRNKGNFPGRFSGRQFSNSRSEMNVSTLELGDSALYLCASRTGVSSYNEQFFGPGTRLTVL.